Shown below are 8 T cell receptor beta chains from a single sample sequenced in a study of shared clonotypes between healthy human individuals. Some clones are missing from TCRdb's copy, which holds only in-frame ones; the method was immunoSEQ multiplex PCR. The sample lists 2 million to 2.5 million clones, roughly 95% occurring once. Sequencing used naive CD4+ T cells sorted from blood. Subset meaning: CD45RA+ positively selected. The receptors derive from a man younger than 35 in good health.

CDR3 sequence reads: CSAVSYEQYF. DNA for the CDR3: TGCAGTGCTGTCTCCTACGAGCAGTACTTC. The chain combines TRBV20-1 with TRBJ2-7; D is unclear. Trimming cost V 5 bases and J 0 bases, with 2 bases left between them. Germline loops: CDR1 DFQATT, CDR2 SNEGSKA (reference sequence). This CDR3 has 10 amino acids.

The V gene is TRBV10-3, the J gene TRBJ1-2; weak D call: TRBD1 (5 bases). Germline CDR1 ENHRY, CDR2 SYGVKD. The CDR3 runs 13 residues. Trimming stripped 7 bases from V and 7 bases from J, with 16 bases between. CDR3 region: CAINGGLGGGYTF. CDR3 DNA: TGTGCCATCAACGGAGGACTTGGGGGTGGCTACACCTTC.

The chain recombines TRBV11-2 with TRBJ2-7, with 9 bases identical to TRBD2. V shed 3 bases and J 1 base; nucleotides not matched to a gene: 10. CDR1 and CDR2 (germline): SGHAT, FQNNGV. CDR3 length: 17 residues. CDR3 amino acids: CASSLGGGATISYEQYF. DNA of the CDR3: TGTGCCAGCAGCTTGGGCGGGGGGGCGACTATTTCCTACGAGCAGTACTTC.

The chain has TRBV19 and TRBJ1-1, with D possibly being TRBD1 (5 bases). The V and J ends lost 7 bases and 0 bases respectively, with 15 bases between them. The germline CDR1 and CDR2 sequences are LNHDA and SQIVND (reference sequence). The CDR3 totals 15 residues. As DNA, the CDR3 is TGTGCCAGTACCGACCACAGGTTAATGAACACTGAAGCTTTCTTT. This gives the protein CASTDHRLMNTEAFF.

The chain has TRBV18 and TRBJ2-7; TRBD2 aligns across 7 bases. The CDR3 loop spans 14 amino acids. Trimming cost V 3 bases and J 3 bases; bases outside gene matches: 5. Germline values: CDR1 KGHSH, CDR2 LQKENI. The chain's CDR3 is CASSPRTSDYEQYF. CDR3 coding DNA: TGTGCCAGCTCACCCCGGACTAGTGACTACGAGCAGTACTTC.

The rearrangement uses TRBV6-5 and TRBJ2-3; the D gene is possibly TRBD2 (6 bases). CDR3 length equals 15 residues. Trimming shortened V by 6 bases and J by 3 bases, and 16 bases separated the two germline ends. CDR1 MNHEY and CDR2 SVGAGI come from the germline V gene. The CDR3 protein is CASRMGGVVTDTQYF. CDR3 DNA sequence: TGTGCCAGCAGGATGGGCGGGGTTGTAACAGATACGCAGTATTTT.

Of note for this clone: In the same sample, other DNA sequences code for this CDR3. This chain links TRBV18 with TRBJ2-3; D is undetermined. This CDR3 is 13 amino acids long. CDR1 is KGHSH, CDR2 LQKENI, per germline. V was cut by 2 bases and J by 3 bases, with 6 bases left in between. Written as DNA, the CDR3 is TGTGCCAGCTCACCAAAGCTAACAGATACGCAGTATTTT. Protein: CASSPKLTDTQYF.

Regarding this clone: This CDR3 is also generated by other DNA sequences in the sample. V gene TRBV6-5 combines with J gene TRBJ1-4, with unresolved D. Per the germline V gene, CDR1 is MNHEY and CDR2 is SVGAGI. This CDR3 contains 12 residues. The V gene lost 0 bases and the J gene lost 7 bases, with 3 bases spanning the gap. The CDR3 reads CASSYSREKLFF. In DNA form, the CDR3 reads TGTGCCAGCAGTTACTCGCGTGAAAAACTGTTTTTT.